This paragraph covers one TCR beta chain sequence. This table comes from immunoSEQ multiplex PCR, and its TCRdb copy is limited to in-frame clones, with some not included. The sample holds fewer than 100,000 clones; 90% to 95% are singletons and the top ten take around 0.3%. The CDR3 is made up of 13 amino acids. Germline loops: CDR1 SNHLY, CDR2 FYNNEI. V was pared by 4 bases and J by 8 bases, with 11 bases between. These data are taken from a study of siplizumab effects on memory and regulatory T cells. This receptor was identified in a human donor in good health. Sample: non-Treg CD4+ T cells sorted from blood. The chain is built from TRBV2 and TRBJ1-4, with D perhaps TRBD1 (5 bases). CDR3 amino acids: CASSGQGPEKLFF. The CDR3 DNA reads as TGTGCCAGCAGTGGGCAGGGACCGGAAAAACTGTTTTTT. Full variable domain (remainder filled in from reference TRBV2 and TRBJ1-4): EPEVTQTPSHQVTQMGQEVILRCVPISNHLYFYWYRQILGQKVEFLVSFYNNEISEKSEIFDDQFSVERPDGSNFTLKIRSTKLEDSAMYFCASSGQGPEKLFFGSGTQLSVL.